Following are 15 T cell receptor beta chains from one sample sequenced in a study of HIV-infected patients and healthy controls. TCRdb called the 5' RACE reads again in MiXCR, with one record for every CDR3 protein. The sample carries about 64,000 distinct CDR3 sequences, 15% to 20% recorded once. Source material: CD4+ T cells from blood. Receptors were obtained from a human donor in good health.

Ten or more counts support this clonotype. The chain combines TRBV5-1 with TRBJ1-1; tentatively, D is TRBD1 (6 bases). The CDR3 spans 15 residues. With 4 bases removed from V and 0 bases from J, the gap between germline ends came to 13 bases. Germline CDR1 SGHRS, CDR2 YFSETQ. CDR3 DNA: TGCGCCAGCAGCCGAGGGAGGGGGTTGAACACTGAAGCTTTCTTT. This gives the protein CASSRGRGLNTEAFF.

This clonotype was found many times. V is TRBV3-1 and J is TRBJ1-1; D remains ambiguous. The germline gives CDR1 LGHDT, CDR2 YNNKEL (reference sequence). V gave up 1 base and J gave up 1 base, with 7 bases separating them. The CDR3 covers 14 residues. The DNA for the CDR3 is TGTGCCAGCAGCCAAGCCGAACAGAACACTGAAGCTTTCTTT. Translated: CASSQAEQNTEAFF.

This chain uses TRBV15 with TRBJ2-3; the D is unclear. Germline CDR1 is LNHNV and CDR2 is YYDKDF (reference sequence). Trimming removed 0 bases at V and 0 bases at J, with 7 bases between. CDR3 length: 15 amino acids. The CDR3 protein is CATSRDNPSTDTQYF. The CDR3 nucleotides are TGTGCCACCAGCAGAGATAACCCTAGCACAGATACGCAGTATTTT.

This chain joins TRBV2 and TRBJ2-7; D is undetermined. Trimming removed 7 bases at V and 7 bases at J, with 14 bases between. The germline CDR1 and CDR2 sequences are SNHLY and FYNNEI. This CDR3 has 12 residues. As DNA, the CDR3 is TGTGCCAGCAACAGACACGTGGGGGAGCAGTACTTC. This encodes CASNRHVGEQYF.

Written as DNA, the CDR3 is TGTGCCAGTAGTAGGACAGGGGACGTTTCACCCCTCCACTTT. Protein product: CASSRTGDVSPLHF. The chain uses TRBV19 and TRBJ1-6; 9 nucleotides line up with TRBD1. The germline CDR1 and CDR2 sequences are LNHDA and SQIVND (reference sequence). This CDR3 contains 14 residues. V shed 4 bases and J 9 bases; nucleotides not matched to a gene: 4.

This clonotype has a handful of counts. This chain links TRBV20-1 with TRBJ2-3, with D possibly TRBD1 on 5 matching bases. The CDR3 loop spans 14 amino acids. With 4 bases removed from V and 4 bases from J, the gap between germline ends came to 15 bases. The V gene's germline CDR1 is DFQATT and CDR2 SNEGSKA (reference sequence). The CDR3: CSATRRVGPDTQYF. The CDR3 DNA reads as TGCAGTGCTACACGCCGGGTGGGGCCAGATACGCAGTATTTT.

The V call is TRBV3-1, the J call TRBJ2-2, with 7 nucleotides matching TRBD2. There are 16 residues in the CDR3. CDR1 is LGHDT and CDR2 is YNNKEL in the germline V gene (reference sequence). V was pared by 1 base and J by 3 bases, with 5 bases of the junction left unmatched. CDR3 sequence: CASSQAGGRDTGELFF. As DNA, the CDR3 is TGTGCCAGCAGCCAAGCCGGCGGGAGAGACACCGGGGAGCTGTTTTTT.

This clonotype has a handful of counts. The V gene is TRBV6-5, the J gene TRBJ1-2; 7 bases line up with TRBD1. The CDR3 totals 12 residues. The trim removed 7 bases at V and 8 bases at J, leaving 7 bases unmatched. The germline gives CDR1 MNHEY, CDR2 SVGAGI. DNA of the CDR3: TGTGCCAGCACCAGACAGGGCGGAGGCTACACCTTC. Protein: CASTRQGGGYTF.

This clonotype was seen many times. The V gene is TRBV5-1, the J gene TRBJ2-1; D is ambiguous. This CDR3 is built from 13 residues. CDR1 SGHRS and CDR2 YFSETQ come from the germline V gene. The germline V and J ends were trimmed by 8 bases and 0 bases, with 9 bases remaining between them. CDR3 loop: CASSKDSYNEQFF. As DNA, the CDR3 is TGCGCCAGTAGCAAAGACTCCTACAATGAGCAGTTCTTC.

This clonotype came up a few times. The chain links TRBV27 to TRBJ1-2; TRBD1 matches at 8 bases. Unmatched junction bases numbered 7, after V lost 3 bases and J lost 7 bases. The CDR3 totals 14 residues. Germline assignment: CDR1 MNHEY and CDR2 SMNVEV (reference sequence). CDR3 nucleotides: TGTGCCAGCAGTTTGTGGACAGGGCTAAGTGGCTACACCTTC. Translating gives CASSLWTGLSGYTF.

This clonotype showed up just a few times. The rearrangement uses TRBV6-1 and TRBJ2-3; 12 nucleotides match TRBD2. Germline-derived CDR1 and CDR2 are MNHNS and SASEGT. The trim removed 7 bases at V and 3 bases at J, leaving 8 bases unmatched. This CDR3 is 16 amino acids long. This CDR3 is CASNPSGGALTDTQYF. The CDR3 DNA reads TGTGCCAGCAATCCTAGCGGGGGGGCCTTGACAGATACGCAGTATTTT.

The genes are TRBV5-6 and TRBJ1-1, with TRBD1 as a possible D gene (6 bases). The CDR3 length is 16 residues. The germline V and J ends were trimmed by 0 bases and 3 bases, with 15 bases remaining between them. Germline CDR1 reads SGHDT; CDR2 reads YYEEEE. The chain's CDR3 is CASSLGRRGGYTEAFF. CDR3 DNA: TGTGCCAGCAGCTTGGGGAGGAGGGGGGGATACACTGAAGCTTTCTTT. Full variable domain (outside the CDR3, taken from reference TRBV5-6 and TRBJ1-1): DAGVTQSPTHLIKTRGQQVTLRCSPKSGHDTVSWYQQALGQGPQFIFQYYEEEERQRGNFPDRFSGHQFPNYSSELNVNALLLGDSALYLCASSLGRRGGYTEAFFGQGTRLTVV.

The chain has TRBV5-1 and TRBJ2-1; possible D gene TRBD1, 5 bases. The CDR3 is made up of 13 amino acids. V lost 1 base and J lost 7, with 9 bases in between. CDR1 is SGHRS and CDR2 is YFSETQ in the germline V gene. For the CDR3, the DNA is TGCGCCAGCAGCTTGAGTCCAGGGAATGAGCAGTTCTTC. Translation gives CASSLSPGNEQFF.

This clonotype occurred many times. The chain joins TRBV29-1 to TRBJ2-1; D is ambiguous. Germline V CDR1 and CDR2: SQVTM, ANQGSEA. V dropped 5 bases and J dropped 0 bases, with 11 bases sitting between them. CDR3 length equals 14 residues. The CDR3 loop is CSVFGPSSYNEQFF. The CDR3 nucleotides read TGCAGCGTTTTTGGTCCGAGCTCCTACAATGAGCAGTTCTTC.

This clonotype was observed a handful of times. The chain carries TRBV27 and TRBJ1-6, with 7 bases fitting TRBD1. Germline V gene lookup returns CDR1 MNHEY and CDR2 SMNVEV (reference sequence). The trim removed 5 bases at V and 6 bases at J, leaving 10 bases unmatched. The CDR3 totals 16 residues. CDR3: CASSPYRQGTNSPLHF. CDR3 in DNA: TGTGCCAGCAGTCCTTATCGACAGGGCACTAATTCACCCCTCCACTTT.